Listed below are T cell receptor beta chains from one sample, sequenced in a study of blood T cell repertoires in COVID-19. TCRdb's copy holds only in-frame clones and misses some; the assay was immunoSEQ multiplex PCR. The sample has roughly 200,000 clones; just over 85% are singletons. The sequenced sample consisted of peripheral blood. These receptor sequences come from a man older than 75 with acute or convalescent COVID-19. CDR3s include the opening cysteine and the closing phenylalanine or tryptophan. The D gene is left open where the match is weak. Where a row states a size, it is once, few, many or the class of an expanded clone; other rows omit it.

CDR3aa: CASSLHIRVQGGELFF
CDR3nt: TGTGCCAGCAGCTTACACATCAGGGTTCAGGGTGGGGAGCTGTTTTTT
v_gene: TRBV11-2
abundance: NA
j_gene: TRBJ2-2
d_gene: NA

CDR3aa: CASIPRGSLTEAFF
CDR3nt: TGTGCCAGTATCCCTAGGGGGAGTTTAACTGAAGCTTTCTTT
v_gene: TRBV19
abundance: NA
j_gene: TRBJ1-1
d_gene: NA

CDR3aa: CASSQSTGSGNTIYF
CDR3nt: TGTGCCAGCAGCCAAAGCACAGGGTCGGGAAACACCATATATTTT
v_gene: TRBV4-2
abundance: few
j_gene: TRBJ1-3
d_gene: NA

CDR3aa: CASSVVGAGYNEQFF
CDR3nt: TGTGCCAGCAGCGTAGTGGGGGCCGGGTACAATGAGCAGTTCTTC
v_gene: TRBV9
abundance: NA
j_gene: TRBJ2-1
d_gene: NA

CDR3aa: CASSLRAVSGANVLTF
CDR3nt: TGTGCCAGCAGCTTAAGGGCAGTCTCTGGGGCCAACGTCCTGACTTTC
v_gene: TRBV7-3
abundance: NA
j_gene: TRBJ2-6
d_gene: NA

CDR3aa: CASSSTGTGWGEQYF
CDR3nt: TGTGCCAGCAGTTCGACCGGGACAGGGTGGGGCGAGCAGTACTTC
v_gene: TRBV28
abundance: NA
j_gene: TRBJ2-7
d_gene: TRBD1

CDR3aa: CASNPRLAGNEQFF
CDR3nt: TGTGCCAGCAACCCCCGGCTAGCGGGGAATGAGCAGTTCTTC
v_gene: TRBV5-8
abundance: NA
j_gene: TRBJ2-1
d_gene: TRBD2

CDR3aa: CSVQRENENIQYF
CDR3nt: TGCAGCGTACAGCGGGAGAATGAAAACATTCAGTACTTC
v_gene: TRBV29-1
abundance: few
j_gene: TRBJ2-4
d_gene: TRBD2

CDR3aa: CASSLSVALSYEQYF
CDR3nt: TGTGCCAGCAGCTTATCAGTAGCGTTATCCTACGAGCAGTACTTC
v_gene: TRBV7-2
abundance: NA
j_gene: TRBJ2-7
d_gene: NA

CDR3aa: CASSLAGQGTYNSPLHF
CDR3nt: TGTGCCAGCAGCTTAGCGGGACAGGGTACCTATAATTCACCCCTCCACTTT
v_gene: TRBV11-2
abundance: NA
j_gene: TRBJ1-6
d_gene: TRBD1

CDR3aa: CASSILGGNTEAFF
CDR3nt: TGTGCCAGTAGTATTCTGGGGGGGAACACTGAAGCTTTCTTT
v_gene: TRBV19
abundance: NA
j_gene: TRBJ1-1
d_gene: NA

CDR3aa: CASSLAQGGETQYF
CDR3nt: TGTGCCAGCAGCTTAGCCCAGGGCGGAGAGACCCAGTACTTC
v_gene: TRBV7-9
abundance: few
j_gene: TRBJ2-5
d_gene: NA

CDR3aa: CASSYSRGRNSGANVLTF
CDR3nt: TGTGCCAGCAGTTACTCGAGGGGGCGGAACTCTGGGGCCAACGTCCTGACTTTC
v_gene: TRBV6-2/TRBV6-3
abundance: NA
j_gene: TRBJ2-6
d_gene: TRBD1

CDR3aa: CASSLGGLAGGETQYF
CDR3nt: TGTGCCAGCAGCTTAGGTGGACTAGCGGGTGGCGAGACCCAGTACTTC
v_gene: TRBV7-9
abundance: NA
j_gene: TRBJ2-5
d_gene: TRBD2

CDR3aa: CAWSVMGQGFEKLFF
CDR3nt: TGTGCCTGGAGTGTAATGGGACAGGGGTTCGAAAAACTGTTTTTT
v_gene: TRBV30
abundance: NA
j_gene: TRBJ1-4
d_gene: TRBD1

CDR3aa: CASSLWEDNEQFF
CDR3nt: TGTGCCAGCAGTTTATGGGAGGATAATGAGCAGTTCTTC
v_gene: TRBV12-3/TRBV12-4
abundance: NA
j_gene: TRBJ2-1
d_gene: NA

CDR3aa: CASSLSQNYGYTF
CDR3nt: TGTGCCAGCAGCTTATCCCAGAACTATGGCTACACCTTC
v_gene: TRBV11-3
abundance: NA
j_gene: TRBJ1-2
d_gene: NA

CDR3aa: CASSKQGGETQYF
CDR3nt: TGTGCCAGCTCCAAACAGGGCGGCGAGACCCAGTACTTC
v_gene: TRBV18
abundance: NA
j_gene: TRBJ2-5
d_gene: NA

CDR3aa: CASGLDGVYEQYF
CDR3nt: TGTGCTAGTGGCCTCGACGGGGTCTACGAGCAGTACTTC
v_gene: TRBV12-5
abundance: NA
j_gene: TRBJ2-7
d_gene: NA

CDR3aa: CASSSQTAHSNQPQHF
CDR3nt: TGTGCCAGCAGTTCACAGACAGCACATAGCAATCAGCCCCAGCATTTT
v_gene: TRBV28
abundance: NA
j_gene: TRBJ1-5
d_gene: NA

CDR3aa: CASSIDRQVRETQYF
CDR3nt: TGTGCCAGTAGTATAGATCGTCAGGTTAGGGAGACCCAGTACTTC
v_gene: TRBV19
abundance: NA
j_gene: TRBJ2-5
d_gene: NA

CDR3aa: CASPREQAGSYGYTF
CDR3nt: TGTGCCAGCCCGAGGGAGCAGGCTGGTTCCTATGGCTACACCTTC
v_gene: TRBV2
abundance: NA
j_gene: TRBJ1-2
d_gene: NA

CDR3aa: CASSFDGQGENIQYF
CDR3nt: TGTGCCAGCAGCTTTGACGGACAGGGGGAAAACATTCAGTACTTC
v_gene: TRBV5-5
abundance: NA
j_gene: TRBJ2-4
d_gene: TRBD1

CDR3aa: CSVASGMVEQFF
CDR3nt: TGCAGCGTTGCTAGCGGGATGGTTGAGCAGTTCTTC
v_gene: TRBV29-1
abundance: NA
j_gene: TRBJ2-1
d_gene: TRBD2

CDR3aa: CASSQADRGRETQYF
CDR3nt: TGCGCCAGCAGCCAAGCCGACAGGGGGAGGGAGACCCAGTACTTC
v_gene: TRBV4-1
abundance: once
j_gene: TRBJ2-5
d_gene: TRBD1

CDR3aa: CASSLSGTEETQYF
CDR3nt: TGTGCCAGCAGCTTGTCCGGGACAGAAGAGACCCAGTACTTC
v_gene: TRBV7-3
abundance: NA
j_gene: TRBJ2-5
d_gene: TRBD1

CDR3aa: CASSPQPGLVLPGELFF
CDR3nt: TGTGCCAGCAGCCCCCAGCCGGGACTAGTTTTACCCGGGGAGCTGTTTTTT
v_gene: TRBV7-2
abundance: once
j_gene: TRBJ2-2
d_gene: TRBD2

CDR3aa: CASSPGQGAEAFF
CDR3nt: TGTGCCAGCTCACCAGGACAGGGCGCTGAAGCTTTCTTT
v_gene: TRBV18
abundance: NA
j_gene: TRBJ1-1
d_gene: TRBD1

CDR3aa: CASSQRGGYYEQYF
CDR3nt: TGTGCCAGCAGCCAAAGAGGCGGGTACTACGAGCAGTACTTC
v_gene: TRBV3-1/TRBV3-2
abundance: NA
j_gene: TRBJ2-7
d_gene: NA

CDR3aa: CAWSLGLRGNALHF
CDR3nt: TGTGCCTGGAGTCTAGGACTCAGGGGGAATGCCCTCCACTTT
v_gene: TRBV30
abundance: NA
j_gene: TRBJ1-6
d_gene: TRBD1

CDR3aa: CASSPPRTGTDTQYF
CDR3nt: TGTGCCAGCTCACCACCGAGGACAGGGACAGATACGCAGTATTTT
v_gene: TRBV18
abundance: NA
j_gene: TRBJ2-3
d_gene: TRBD1

CDR3aa: CASSSLLNTEAFF
CDR3nt: TGTGCCAGCAGTTCCCTTTTGAACACTGAAGCTTTCTTT
v_gene: TRBV12-3/TRBV12-4
abundance: NA
j_gene: TRBJ1-1
d_gene: NA

CDR3aa: CASSLNGLNNQPQHF
CDR3nt: TGTGCCAGCAGCTTAAACGGACTTAACAATCAGCCCCAGCATTTT
v_gene: TRBV7-2
abundance: NA
j_gene: TRBJ1-5
d_gene: NA

CDR3aa: CASSILGDRYNEQFF
CDR3nt: TGTGCCAGTAGTATACTGGGGGACAGGTACAATGAGCAGTTCTTC
v_gene: TRBV19
abundance: NA
j_gene: TRBJ2-1
d_gene: TRBD1

CDR3aa: CATKSGGGNYGYTF
CDR3nt: TGTGCCACCAAATCAGGGGGAGGCAACTATGGCTACACCTTC
v_gene: TRBV24-1
abundance: NA
j_gene: TRBJ1-2
d_gene: TRBD1

CDR3aa: CASSSGQGNTIYF
CDR3nt: TGTGCCAGCAGTTCCGGACAGGGAAACACCATATATTTT
v_gene: TRBV28
abundance: NA
j_gene: TRBJ1-3
d_gene: NA

CDR3aa: CATYTGQGRNSNQPQHF
CDR3nt: TGTGCCACCTACACGGGACAGGGGAGGAATAGCAATCAGCCCCAGCATTTT
v_gene: TRBV6-9
abundance: NA
j_gene: TRBJ1-5
d_gene: TRBD1

CDR3aa: CASSPRQGLAGNTIYF
CDR3nt: TGCGCCAGCAGCCCGAGACAGGGGTTAGCTGGAAACACCATATATTTT
v_gene: TRBV5-1
abundance: NA
j_gene: TRBJ1-3
d_gene: TRBD1

CDR3aa: CASSKGTANYGYTF
CDR3nt: TGTGCCAGCAGCAAGGGGACAGCGAACTATGGCTACACCTTC
v_gene: TRBV5-6
abundance: NA
j_gene: TRBJ1-2
d_gene: TRBD1

CDR3aa: CASSFLFSPYNEQFF
CDR3nt: TGTGCCAGCAGCTTCCTCTTCTCCCCCTACAATGAGCAGTTCTTC
v_gene: TRBV7-2
abundance: NA
j_gene: TRBJ2-1
d_gene: NA

CDR3aa: CASRPAGSNYGYTF
CDR3nt: TGTGCCAGCAGACCAGCGGGCAGTAACTATGGCTACACCTTC
v_gene: TRBV3-1/TRBV3-2
abundance: NA
j_gene: TRBJ1-2
d_gene: NA

CDR3aa: CASSLGSRTANSPLHF
CDR3nt: TGTGCCAGCAGCTTAGGATCGCGGACAGCTAATTCACCCCTCCACTTT
v_gene: TRBV7-8
abundance: NA
j_gene: TRBJ1-6
d_gene: NA

CDR3aa: CAWDRGKLAKNIQYF
CDR3nt: TGTGCCTGGGACAGGGGCAAACTAGCCAAAAACATTCAGTACTTC
v_gene: TRBV30
abundance: NA
j_gene: TRBJ2-4
d_gene: TRBD1

CDR3aa: CASSTQANNSPLHF
CDR3nt: TGTGCCAGTAGTACACAGGCGAATAATTCACCCCTCCACTTT
v_gene: TRBV19
abundance: NA
j_gene: TRBJ1-6
d_gene: NA

CDR3aa: CASSDREKGNTGELFF
CDR3nt: TGTGCCAGCAGTGACAGGGAAAAAGGGAACACCGGGGAGCTGTTTTTT
v_gene: TRBV28
abundance: NA
j_gene: TRBJ2-2
d_gene: TRBD1

CDR3aa: CASSSTGPYGYTF
CDR3nt: TGTGCCAGCAGTTCGACAGGGCCCTATGGCTACACCTTC
v_gene: TRBV28
abundance: NA
j_gene: TRBJ1-2
d_gene: TRBD1

CDR3aa: CASSPPGTANEQFF
CDR3nt: TGTGCCAGCTCACCTCCCGGGACAGCCAATGAGCAGTTCTTC
v_gene: TRBV18
abundance: NA
j_gene: TRBJ2-1
d_gene: TRBD1

CDR3aa: CASSLRTGGSKSSGNTIYF
CDR3nt: TGTGCCAGCTCCCTCAGGACAGGGGGAAGCAAGTCATCTGGAAACACCATATATTTT
v_gene: TRBV18
abundance: NA
j_gene: TRBJ1-3
d_gene: TRBD1

CDR3aa: CASSLLSGTSLETQYF
CDR3nt: TGTGCCAGCAGCTTATTGAGCGGGACTAGTCTCGAGACCCAGTACTTC
v_gene: TRBV7-2
abundance: NA
j_gene: TRBJ2-5
d_gene: TRBD2